This T cell receptor beta chain was found in a study of shared clonotypes between healthy human individuals (dated by TCRdb to about 2020). Broadly, across the study: A few men and a couple of women, aged 18 to 49 years, made up the cohort. Different laboratories and diverse techniques were used to prepare libraries and sequence TCR repertoires, to increase sequencing depth and limit assay-specific biases. Leukapheresis yielded between about 0.9 and 9 billion PBMCs per donor. Blood TCR repertoires of five healthy adults were deeply sequenced to estimate repertoire size and the extent of clonotype sharing between individuals. For each donor, CD4 naive and CD4 memory were each given three plates, CD8 naive was given two plates, and CD8 memory was given one plate. Here is what the overall study found, with its caveats: Higher generation probabilities were observed for clonotypes shared by all four sorted-subset donors than for non-shared clonotypes. When several donors were compared, the shared fraction of clonotypes was approximately 5% for naive CD4, around 3.5% for naive CD8, 2.3% for memory CD4, and 0.4% for memory CD8. Rarefaction of sorted-subset datasets indicated incomplete sequencing despite the large sequencing depth. Estimated clonotype richness was generally larger for naive than for memory subsets. Pairwise subsampling indicated that sequencing depth was expected to affect the degree of clonotype sharing among donors. Sampling was limited to blood, and TCR repertoires in tissue likely differ from TCR repertoires in blood. The genetic and exposure-history diversity represented was limited by the small number of donors.

Using the deep immunoSEQ assay, multiplex PCR amplified TCR CDR3 regions from genomic DNA. Extracted genomic DNA from each cell subset was distributed evenly across all wells of several immunoSEQ 96-well plates, and each plate was treated as a replicate. For sorted subsets, approximately 0.2 ug of genomic DNA, equivalent to 30,000 or so T cell genomes, went into each replicate PCR. The purified libraries were quantified using a Qubit 3.0 fluorometer, sized with a Bioanalyzer 2100, and then quantified again using the KAPA Library Quantification kit. Each immunoSEQ 96-well plate was sequenced on its own single-read 150-cycle Illumina NextSeq 550 flow cell. Processing in the source paper ran as follows. Because only junctional sequences without quality scores were contained in the immunoSEQ output, filtering matching that applied to full-length reads could not be performed. To assign V/J genes and CDR3, sequences were annotated against IMGT germline references using PyIR, a Python wrapper for IgBLAST v1.9. Reads were removed for weak V/J assignments (E-value above 1e-6), missing CDR3, stop codons, out-of-frame junctions, or ambiguous translated residues. V3J clonotypes were defined by identical inferred V gene, J gene, and CDR3 amino acid sequence. To compute the percentage overlap between repertoires, the number of shared unique clonotypes was divided by the size of the smaller repertoire. Three approaches were used to assess repertoire richness: RTK rarefaction, the Chao1 estimator, and Recon v2.1 estimates of unobserved clonotypes. For all TCRbeta clonotypes obtained by the gDNA method from a handful of donors, generation probabilities were computed with OLGA. TCRdb's version of the immuneACCESS table is confined to in-frame rearrangements and falls short of the full clone set. An unresolved V gene accounts for under half of the shortfall where checked; the remainder is of unknown origin. That table is the source of V, J and clone size, and D and trimming were worked out from the DNA. This sample holds about 2,100,000 clones; 90% to 95% were observed only once. The top ten clonotypes cover roughly 1.8% of the sample.

CD8 naive samples were CD45RO-negative cells positively selected for CCR7, giving a CD45RA+CCR7+ population that excluded TemRA cells. The donors were healthy, HIV-negative adults who had no recently reported acute infections or vaccinations. Every donor was a Caucasian adult residing in Nashville, Tennessee, USA. After blood collection by leukapheresis, PBMCs were isolated using Ficoll-Histopaque density gradient centrifugation and then cryopreserved in the vapor phase of liquid nitrogen. Purity and quantity of every magnetically sorted T cell population were checked by analytical flow cytometry. Genomic DNA was isolated from every sorted fraction and measured by UV absorbance on a Nanodrop 2000c. With regard to this clone: Its antigen remains undetermined. No much larger clone is present one base from it, and per-base qualities are unavailable.

Trimming takes 7 bases off V and 4 bases off J; junction bases not matched to a gene: 13. CDR1 and CDR2 are drawn from the germline V gene: SGHAT, FQNNGV. Spanning cysteine to phenylalanine, the CDR3 consists of 15 amino acids. Only CDR3 DNA remains: 45 bases, in frame from the first base. The chain couples TRBV11-2 to TRBJ2-7, and TRBD1 aligns with 7 junction nucleotides. Sequenced input: naive CD8+ T cells from PBMCs. The cell subset or site label, as the study defines it: CD45RA+CCR7+. The receptor's source is a man between 18 and 29 years old in good health. Some clones in this sample may be carry-over from other donors' samples. CDR3 reads: CASNTRGDRMYEQYF. The DNA sequence is TGTGCCAGCAACACTCGAGGGGACAGAATGTACGAGCAGTACTTC.